The rows below give T cell receptor beta chains drawn from one sample of a study of blood T cell repertoires in COVID-19. Clones were read by immunoSEQ multiplex PCR, and TCRdb kept only the in-frame ones, dropping some. Among under 300,000 clones listed, roughly 81% were seen once. Sequenced material: peripheral blood. The source of these receptors is a man aged 50-60 years with acute or convalescent COVID-19. Both conserved end residues are part of each CDR3. Each record gives: CDR3 length, J gene, clone size, V gene, D gene, CDR3 DNA, CDR3 protein. The D gene is left open where the match is weak. Size is omitted from some rows. Given values are once, few, many or a class for expanded clones.

CDR3 length: 15
J gene: TRBJ1-2
clone size: -
V gene: TRBV27
D gene: -
CDR3 DNA: TGTGCCAGCAGTTTTTCCCACCCCGGGGGCTATGGCTACACCTTC
CDR3 protein: CASSFSHPGGYGYTF

CDR3 length: 17
J gene: TRBJ1-6
clone size: -
V gene: TRBV30
D gene: -
CDR3 DNA: TGTGCCTGGAGTGTAACCCACACTCGCAGGGCCAGTTCACCCCTCCACTTT
CDR3 protein: CAWSVTHTRRASSPLHF

CDR3 length: 14
J gene: TRBJ2-7
clone size: -
V gene: TRBV19
D gene: -
CDR3 DNA: TGTGCCAGTAGTACGTCGGGACACCCCTACGAGCAGTACTTC
CDR3 protein: CASSTSGHPYEQYF

CDR3 length: 15
J gene: TRBJ2-1
clone size: -
V gene: TRBV12-5
D gene: TRBD2
CDR3 DNA: TGTGCTAGTGGTTTGGGACTAGCGGTCAACAATGAGCAGTTCTTC
CDR3 protein: CASGLGLAVNNEQFF

CDR3 length: 16
J gene: TRBJ2-3
clone size: -
V gene: TRBV3-1/TRBV3-2
D gene: TRBD2
CDR3 DNA: TGTGCCAGCAGCCTAAGCCTAGCGGGAGCCACAGATACGCAGTATTTT
CDR3 protein: CASSLSLAGATDTQYF

CDR3 length: 15
J gene: TRBJ2-5
clone size: once
V gene: TRBV27
D gene: -
CDR3 DNA: TGTGCCAGCAGTTTAGGGGCGGAGATGGGGGAGACCCAGTACTTC
CDR3 protein: CASSLGAEMGETQYF

CDR3 length: 16
J gene: TRBJ2-5
clone size: -
V gene: TRBV7-7
D gene: -
CDR3 DNA: TGTGCTAGCAGCTTACGTGAGGGGGAACGGGCAGAGACCCAGTACTTC
CDR3 protein: CASSLREGERAETQYF

CDR3 length: 15
J gene: TRBJ1-3
clone size: -
V gene: TRBV5-1
D gene: TRBD1
CDR3 DNA: TGCGCCAGCAGCGCAGGGGGCCACTCTGGAAACACCATATATTTT
CDR3 protein: CASSAGGHSGNTIYF

CDR3 length: 14
J gene: TRBJ2-5
clone size: -
V gene: TRBV10-3
D gene: -
CDR3 DNA: TGTGCCATCAGTGAGGAGGAGGACCTGGGTTCCCAGTACTTC
CDR3 protein: CAISEEEDLGSQYF

CDR3 length: 13
J gene: TRBJ1-2
clone size: -
V gene: TRBV30
D gene: TRBD1
CDR3 DNA: TGTGCCTGGCACCGGGACAGGGGCGATGGCTACACCTTC
CDR3 protein: CAWHRDRGDGYTF

CDR3 length: 13
J gene: TRBJ1-5
clone size: -
V gene: TRBV12-3/TRBV12-4
D gene: TRBD1
CDR3 DNA: TGTGCCAGCAGTGGGACAGGGGGAGGGCCCCAGCATTTT
CDR3 protein: CASSGTGGGPQHF

CDR3 length: 15
J gene: TRBJ2-7
clone size: -
V gene: TRBV7-2
D gene: TRBD2
CDR3 DNA: TGTGCCAGCAGCCTGACTAGCGGGAGACCCTACGAGCAGTACTTC
CDR3 protein: CASSLTSGRPYEQYF

CDR3 length: 16
J gene: TRBJ1-4
clone size: few
V gene: TRBV9
D gene: -
CDR3 DNA: TGTGCCAGCAGCGTAGCTGCGGGCTTGACTAATGAAAAACTGTTTTTT
CDR3 protein: CASSVAAGLTNEKLFF

CDR3 length: 16
J gene: TRBJ2-3
clone size: few
V gene: TRBV15
D gene: TRBD2
CDR3 DNA: TGTGCCACCAGCAGAGATGGGGGAGGGGGCACAGATACGCAGTATTTT
CDR3 protein: CATSRDGGGGTDTQYF

CDR3 length: 15
J gene: TRBJ1-3
clone size: -
V gene: TRBV5-4
D gene: -
CDR3 DNA: TGTGCCAGCAGCCCCAGTCCCACATTCGGAAACACCATATATTTT
CDR3 protein: CASSPSPTFGNTIYF

CDR3 length: 16
J gene: TRBJ1-2
clone size: -
V gene: TRBV27
D gene: -
CDR3 DNA: TGTGCCAGCAGTCCGAGACAGGAATATTGGCTTAGTGGCTACACCTTC
CDR3 protein: CASSPRQEYWLSGYTF

CDR3 length: 13
J gene: TRBJ2-5
clone size: once
V gene: TRBV4-1
D gene: -
CDR3 DNA: TGCGCCAGCAGCCAAGATGCCAGGGCGGCCCAGTACTTC
CDR3 protein: CASSQDARAAQYF